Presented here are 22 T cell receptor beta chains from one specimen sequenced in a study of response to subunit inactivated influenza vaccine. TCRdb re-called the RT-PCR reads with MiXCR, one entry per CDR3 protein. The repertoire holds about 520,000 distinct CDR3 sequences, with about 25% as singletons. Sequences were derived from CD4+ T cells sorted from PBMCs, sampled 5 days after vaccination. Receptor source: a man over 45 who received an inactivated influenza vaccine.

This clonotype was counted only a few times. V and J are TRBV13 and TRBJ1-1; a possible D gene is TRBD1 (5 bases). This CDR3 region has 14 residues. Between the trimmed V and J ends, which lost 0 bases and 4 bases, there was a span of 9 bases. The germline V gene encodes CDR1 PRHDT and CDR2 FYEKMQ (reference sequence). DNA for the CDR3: TGTGCCAGCAGCTTAGGAAGCAGGGTCACTGAAGCTTTCTTT. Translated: CASSLGSRVTEAFF.

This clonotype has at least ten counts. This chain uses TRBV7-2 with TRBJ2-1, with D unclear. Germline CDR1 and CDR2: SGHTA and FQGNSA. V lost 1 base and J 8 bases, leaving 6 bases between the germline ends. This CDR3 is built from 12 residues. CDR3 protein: CASSLGVYEQFF. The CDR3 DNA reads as TGTGCCAGCAGCTTAGGAGTTTATGAGCAGTTCTTC.

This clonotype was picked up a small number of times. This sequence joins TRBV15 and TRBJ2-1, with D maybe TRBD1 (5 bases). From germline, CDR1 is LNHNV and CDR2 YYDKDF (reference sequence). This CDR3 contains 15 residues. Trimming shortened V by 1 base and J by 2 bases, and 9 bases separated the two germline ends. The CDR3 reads CATSRGQGPYNEQFF. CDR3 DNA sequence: TGTGCCACCAGCAGAGGCCAGGGCCCCTACAATGAGCAGTTCTTC. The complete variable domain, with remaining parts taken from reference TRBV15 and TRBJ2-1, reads DAMVIQNPRYQVTQFGKPVTLSCSQTLNHNVMYWYQQKSSQAPKLLFHYYDKDFNNEADTPDNFQSRRPNTSFCFLDIRSPGLGDTAMYLCATSRGQGPYNEQFFGPGTRLTVL.

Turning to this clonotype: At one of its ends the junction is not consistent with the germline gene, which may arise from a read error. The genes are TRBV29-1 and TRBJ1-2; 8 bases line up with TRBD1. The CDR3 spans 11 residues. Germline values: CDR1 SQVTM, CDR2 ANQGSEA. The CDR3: CSVEDRTGSGF. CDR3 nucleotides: TGCAGCGTTGAAGATAGGACAGGGTCAGGATTC. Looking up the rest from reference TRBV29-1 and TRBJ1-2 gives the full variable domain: SAVISQKPSRDICQRGTSLTIQCQVDSQVTMMFWYRQQPGQSLTLIATANQGSEATYESGFVIDKFPISRPNLTFSTLTVSNMSPEDSSIYLCSVEDRTGSGFGSGTRLTVV.

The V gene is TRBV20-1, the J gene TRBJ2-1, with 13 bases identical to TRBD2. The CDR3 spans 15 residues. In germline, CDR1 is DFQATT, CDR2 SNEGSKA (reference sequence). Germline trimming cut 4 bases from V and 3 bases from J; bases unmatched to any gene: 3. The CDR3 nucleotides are TGCAGTGCTAAAGGGACTAGCGGGAACTACAATGAGCAGTTCTTC. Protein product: CSAKGTSGNYNEQFF.

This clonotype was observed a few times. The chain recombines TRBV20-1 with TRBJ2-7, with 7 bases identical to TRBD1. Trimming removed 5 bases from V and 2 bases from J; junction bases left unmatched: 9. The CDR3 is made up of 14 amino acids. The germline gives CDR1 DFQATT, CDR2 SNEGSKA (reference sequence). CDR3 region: CSADPGTVTYEQYF. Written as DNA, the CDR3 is TGCAGTGCTGACCCCGGGACAGTGACCTACGAGCAGTACTTC.

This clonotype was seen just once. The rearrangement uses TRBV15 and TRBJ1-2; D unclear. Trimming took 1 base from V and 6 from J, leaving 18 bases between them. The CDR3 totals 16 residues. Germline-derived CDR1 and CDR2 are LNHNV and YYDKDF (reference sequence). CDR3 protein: CATSRARTEGRNGYTF. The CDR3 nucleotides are TGTGCCACCAGCAGAGCCAGGACGGAAGGCAGGAATGGCTACACCTTC.

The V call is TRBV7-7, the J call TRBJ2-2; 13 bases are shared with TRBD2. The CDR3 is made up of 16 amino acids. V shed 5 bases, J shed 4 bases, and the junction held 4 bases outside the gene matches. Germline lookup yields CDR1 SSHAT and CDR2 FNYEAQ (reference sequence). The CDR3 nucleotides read TGTGCCAGCAGCACCGGGACTAGCGGGATCACCGGGGAGCTGTTTTTT. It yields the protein CASSTGTSGITGELFF.

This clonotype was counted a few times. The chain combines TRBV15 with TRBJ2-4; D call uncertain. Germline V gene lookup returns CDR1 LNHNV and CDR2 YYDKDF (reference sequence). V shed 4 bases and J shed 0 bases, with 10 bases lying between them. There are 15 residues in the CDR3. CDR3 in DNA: TGTGCCACCAGCACGAATGCTCTAGCCAAAAACATTCAGTACTTC. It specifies CATSTNALAKNIQYF.

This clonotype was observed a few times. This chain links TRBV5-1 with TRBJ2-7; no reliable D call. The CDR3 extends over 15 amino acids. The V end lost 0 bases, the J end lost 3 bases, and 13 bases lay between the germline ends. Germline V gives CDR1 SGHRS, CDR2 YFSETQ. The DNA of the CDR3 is TGCGCCAGCAGCTTGGAAGCCATCCCTGGCTACGAGCAGTACTTC. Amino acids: CASSLEAIPGYEQYF.

Written as DNA, the CDR3 is TGTGCCACCAGCACATCCGGGACAGTAGGAGTGATGAGTGGCTACACCTTC. Protein sequence: CATSTSGTVGVMSGYTF. The genes are TRBV15 and TRBJ1-2; 7 nucleotides match TRBD1. V lost 4 bases to trimming and J lost 7 bases; unmatched junction nucleotides: 18. The germline gives CDR1 LNHNV, CDR2 YYDKDF (reference sequence). This CDR3 has 17 amino acids.

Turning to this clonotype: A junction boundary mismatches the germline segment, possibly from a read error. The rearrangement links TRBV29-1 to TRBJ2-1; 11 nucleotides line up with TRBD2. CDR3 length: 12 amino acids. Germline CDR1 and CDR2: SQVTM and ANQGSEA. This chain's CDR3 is CSVVLAGVVKIF. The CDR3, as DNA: TGCAGCGTTGTACTAGCGGGGGTGGTTAAGATCTTC.

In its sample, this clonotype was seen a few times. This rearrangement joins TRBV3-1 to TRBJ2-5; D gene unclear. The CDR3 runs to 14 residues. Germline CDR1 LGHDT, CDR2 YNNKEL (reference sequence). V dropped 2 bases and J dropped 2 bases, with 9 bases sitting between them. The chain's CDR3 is CASSQRTAQETQYF. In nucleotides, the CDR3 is TGTGCCAGCAGCCAAAGGACCGCGCAAGAGACCCAGTACTTC.

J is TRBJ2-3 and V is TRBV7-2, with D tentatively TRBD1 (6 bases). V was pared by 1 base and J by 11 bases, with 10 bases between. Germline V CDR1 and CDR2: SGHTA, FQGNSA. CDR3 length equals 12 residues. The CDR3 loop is CASSLDRVVQYF. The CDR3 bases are TGTGCCAGCAGCTTAGACAGGGTGGTGCAGTATTTT.

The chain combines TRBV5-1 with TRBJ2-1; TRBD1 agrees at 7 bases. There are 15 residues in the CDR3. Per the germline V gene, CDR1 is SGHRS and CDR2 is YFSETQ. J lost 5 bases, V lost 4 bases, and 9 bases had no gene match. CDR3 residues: CASSNDRVGDNEQFF. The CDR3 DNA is TGCGCCAGCAGCAACGACAGGGTAGGAGACAATGAGCAGTTCTTC.

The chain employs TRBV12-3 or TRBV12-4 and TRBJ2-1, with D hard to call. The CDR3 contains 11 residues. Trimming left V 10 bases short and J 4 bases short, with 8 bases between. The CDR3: CATLGYNEQFF. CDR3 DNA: TGTGCCACCCTCGGTTACAATGAGCAGTTCTTC.

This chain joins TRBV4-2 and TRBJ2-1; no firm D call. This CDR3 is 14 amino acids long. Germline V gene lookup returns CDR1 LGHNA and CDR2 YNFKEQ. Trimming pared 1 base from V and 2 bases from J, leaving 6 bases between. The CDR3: CASSQGDAYNEQFF. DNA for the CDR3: TGTGCCAGCAGCCAAGGAGACGCCTACAATGAGCAGTTCTTC.

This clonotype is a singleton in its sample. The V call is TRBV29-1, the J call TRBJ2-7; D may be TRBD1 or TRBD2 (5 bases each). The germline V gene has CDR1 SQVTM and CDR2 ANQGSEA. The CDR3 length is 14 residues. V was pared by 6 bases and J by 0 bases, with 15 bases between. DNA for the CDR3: TGCAGCGTCGGGACCGAACGGAGCTCCTACGAGCAGTACTTC. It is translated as CSVGTERSSYEQYF.

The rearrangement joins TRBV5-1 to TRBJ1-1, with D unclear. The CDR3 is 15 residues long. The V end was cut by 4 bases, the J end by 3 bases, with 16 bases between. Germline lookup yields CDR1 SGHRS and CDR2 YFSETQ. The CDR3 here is CASSLGWGGDTEAFF. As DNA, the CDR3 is TGCGCCAGCAGCCTGGGGTGGGGTGGTGACACTGAAGCTTTCTTT. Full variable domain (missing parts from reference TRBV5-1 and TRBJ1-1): KAGVTQTPRYLIKTRGQQVTLSCSPISGHRSVSWYQQTPGQGLQFLFEYFSETQRNKGNFPGRFSGRQFSNSRSEMNVSTLELGDSALYLCASSLGWGGDTEAFFGQGTRLTVV.

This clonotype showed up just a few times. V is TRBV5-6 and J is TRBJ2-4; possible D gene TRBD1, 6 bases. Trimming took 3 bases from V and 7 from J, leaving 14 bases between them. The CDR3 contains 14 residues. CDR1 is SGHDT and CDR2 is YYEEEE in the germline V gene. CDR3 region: CASSSAGTSNIQYF. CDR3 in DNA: TGTGCCAGCAGCTCCGCAGGGACAAGTAACATTCAGTACTTC. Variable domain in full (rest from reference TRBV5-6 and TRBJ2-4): DAGVTQSPTHLIKTRGQQVTLRCSPKSGHDTVSWYQQALGQGPQFIFQYYEEEERQRGNFPDRFSGHQFPNYSSELNVNALLLGDSALYLCASSSAGTSNIQYFGAGTRLSVL.

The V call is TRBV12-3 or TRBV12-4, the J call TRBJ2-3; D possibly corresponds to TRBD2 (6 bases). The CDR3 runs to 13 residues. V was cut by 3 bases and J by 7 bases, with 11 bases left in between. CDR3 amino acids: CASSLEGRYTQYF. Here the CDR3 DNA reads TGTGCCAGCAGTTTGGAGGGTCGGTATACGCAGTATTTT.

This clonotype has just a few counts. CDR3 sequence reads: CASSQADGPSTF. The CDR3 DNA reads as TGTGCCAGCAGCCAAGCGGACGGCCCCAGCACCTTC. V gene TRBV3-1 combines with J gene TRBJ1-2, with D uncertain. The V gene's germline CDR1 is LGHDT and CDR2 YNNKEL (reference sequence). The length of the CDR3 is 12 residues. V lost 1 base and J lost 13, with 13 bases in between.